The 8 T cell receptor beta chains listed next were all sequenced from one sample in a study of cytomegalovirus exposure and HLA in healthy donors. The PCR used 60 Vbeta and 13 Jbeta primers. The data were produced by immunoSEQ multiplex PCR, yet TCRdb's version contains in-frame clones alone and is incomplete. Of more than 50,000 clones in the sample, 65% to 90% were seen once. The source material was PBMCs. These receptor sequences come from a female donor in good health and CMV-seronegative.

The chain uses TRBV10-2 and TRBJ1-1, with D possibly matching TRBD1 (5 bases). This CDR3 region has 13 residues. Germline lookup yields CDR1 WSHSY and CDR2 SAAADI. V lost 8 bases and J lost 1, with 11 bases in between. This CDR3 is CASLYTGNTEAFF. The CDR3, as DNA: TGCGCCAGCTTATACACAGGGAACACTGAAGCTTTCTTT.

This chain links TRBV5-1 with TRBJ2-1, with 7 bases that match TRBD2. The trim removed 4 bases at V and 6 bases at J, leaving 7 bases unmatched. Germline assignment: CDR1 SGHRS and CDR2 YFSETQ. The CDR3 covers 14 residues. The CDR3 DNA reads as TGCGCCAGCAGCCCTAGCGGAAAGGGCAATGAGCAGTTCTTC. This gives the protein CASSPSGKGNEQFF.

Points on this clone: In the same sample, other DNA sequences code for this CDR3. The gene calls are TRBV5-1 and TRBJ1-1; D gene unclear. Germline V gene sequence: CDR1 SGHRS, CDR2 YFSETQ. The CDR3 loop spans 14 amino acids. V was pared by 3 bases and J by 0 bases, with 9 bases between. In nucleotides, the CDR3 is TGCGCCAGCAGCTCAGGACTACTGAACACTGAAGCTTTCTTT. This gives the protein CASSSGLLNTEAFF.

V usage is TRBV6-5 and J usage is TRBJ2-7; a possible D gene is TRBD1 (6 bases). Germline V gene sequence: CDR1 MNHEY, CDR2 SVGAGI. With 0 bases removed from V and 2 bases from J, the gap between germline ends came to 14 bases. The CDR3 contains 16 residues. The CDR3 region is CASSYSTDRLPYEQYF. The CDR3 DNA follows: TGTGCCAGCAGTTACTCCACTGACAGGCTCCCCTACGAGCAGTACTTC.

The CDR3 region has the DNA TGTGCCAGCAGCCCAAGCACAGATACGCAGTATTTT. Protein sequence: CASSPSTDTQYF. J is TRBJ2-3 and V is TRBV7-9; D call uncertain. The V gene lost 5 bases and the J gene lost 0 bases, with 3 bases spanning the gap. CDR1 is SEHNR, CDR2 FQNEAQ, per germline (reference sequence). The CDR3 is made up of 12 amino acids.

The chain recombines TRBV4-3 with TRBJ2-7; 11 nucleotides line up with TRBD2. CDR1 and CDR2 from the germline V gene are LGHNA and YSLEER. The CDR3 is 17 amino acids. The V gene end was trimmed by 0 bases and the J gene end by 6 bases; junction bases not matched to a gene: 10. DNA for the CDR3: TGCGCCAGCAGCCAAGATGAAGGTAGCGGGAGGGCCGTCGAGCAGTACTTC. This encodes CASSQDEGSGRAVEQYF.

The chain is built from TRBV6-5 and TRBJ1-5; 10 nucleotides match TRBD1. CDR1 is MNHEY, CDR2 SVGAGI, per germline. With V trimmed by 5 bases and J by 4 bases, 5 bases remained unmatched. There are 15 residues in the CDR3. The CDR3 region has the DNA TGTGCCAGCAGTCGGACAGGGGGTCGTAATCAGCCCCAGCATTTT. Protein sequence: CASSRTGGRNQPQHF.

The chain is built from TRBV19 and TRBJ1-5; the match to TRBD1 covers 12 bases. Germline V CDR1 and CDR2: LNHDA, SQIVND (reference sequence). The CDR3 consists of 16 residues. V lost 10 bases to trimming and J lost 6 bases; unmatched junction nucleotides: 13. For the CDR3, the DNA is TGTGCCACCTCATCGAGGGGACAGGGGGCGAGTCAGCCCCAGCATTTT. Translated: CATSSRGQGASQPQHF.